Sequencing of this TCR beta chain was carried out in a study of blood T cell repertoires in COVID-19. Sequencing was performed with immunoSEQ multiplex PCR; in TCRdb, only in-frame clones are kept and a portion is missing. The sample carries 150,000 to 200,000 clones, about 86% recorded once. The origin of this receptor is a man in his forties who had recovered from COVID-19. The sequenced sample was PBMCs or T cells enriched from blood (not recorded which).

The CDR3 spells CAWNHRGGHQPQHF. DNA for the CDR3: TGTGCCTGGAACCACAGGGGCGGCCATCAGCCCCAGCATTTT. V and J are TRBV30 and TRBJ1-5, with TRBD1 matching 7 bases. This CDR3 spans 14 amino acids. In germline, CDR1 is GTSNPN, CDR2 SVGIG (reference sequence). V was pared by 4 bases and J by 5 bases, with 8 bases of the junction left unmatched.